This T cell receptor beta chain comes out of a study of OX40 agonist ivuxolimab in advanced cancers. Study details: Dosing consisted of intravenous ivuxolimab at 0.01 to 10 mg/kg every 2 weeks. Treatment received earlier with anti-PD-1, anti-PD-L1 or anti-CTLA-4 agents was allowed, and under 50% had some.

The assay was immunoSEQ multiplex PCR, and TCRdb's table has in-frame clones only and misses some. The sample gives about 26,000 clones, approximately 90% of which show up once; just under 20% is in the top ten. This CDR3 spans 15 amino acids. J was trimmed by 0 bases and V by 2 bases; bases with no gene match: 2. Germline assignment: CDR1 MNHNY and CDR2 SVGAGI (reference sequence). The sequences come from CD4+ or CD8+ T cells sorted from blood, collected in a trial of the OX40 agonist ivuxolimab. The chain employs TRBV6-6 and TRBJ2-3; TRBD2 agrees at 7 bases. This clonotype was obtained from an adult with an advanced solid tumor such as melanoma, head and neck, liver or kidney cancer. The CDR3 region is CASSYGGGSTDTQYF. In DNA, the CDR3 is TGTGCCAGCAGTTACGGCGGGGGTAGCACAGATACGCAGTATTTT.